This entry is about one T cell receptor (beta chain). The antigen is not known. The data were taken from a study of a mutant IDH1 vaccine in newly diagnosed glioma. V dropped 1 base and J dropped 4 bases, with 10 bases sitting between them. CDR3 size: 15 residues. Germline values: CDR1 SGHAT, CDR2 FQNNGV. The time point: week 47, end of study. Every vaccination contained 300 ug of the mutant IDH1 20-mer peptide and was paired with topical imiquimod. The assay was immunoSEQ multiplex PCR, and TCRdb's table has in-frame clones only and misses some. This table has tens of thousands of clones, roughly 80% appearing once.

The starting material was PBMCs, obtained from a glioma patient whose treatment included an IDH1 peptide vaccine. The receptor comes from a man younger than 40 with glioma. The chain carries TRBV11-2 and TRBJ1-4, with a weak D call TRBD1 (5 bases). This chain's CDR3 is CASSLGGSLNEKLFF. The CDR3, as DNA: TGTGCCAGCAGCTTAGGGGGCAGTCTTAATGAAAAACTGTTTTTT. The variable domain in full, with the rest retrieved from reference TRBV11-2 and TRBJ1-4, is EAGVAQSPRYKIIEKRQSVAFWCNPISGHATLYWYQQILGQGPKLLIQFQNNGVVDDSQLPKDRFSAERLKGVDSTLKIQPAKLEDSAVYLCASSLGGSLNEKLFFGSGTQLSVL.